This TCR beta chain was observed in a study of T cell responses to AZD1222 COVID-19 vaccine. This CDR3 is 18 amino acids long. The ends lost 6 bases at V and 2 bases at J; junction bases unmatched: 17. Germline V gene data show CDR1 as LGHDT and CDR2 as YNNKEL (reference sequence). Using immunoSEQ multiplex PCR, the repertoire was profiled, and TCRdb retains in-frame clones only, with some absent. The sample consists of around 110,000 clones, approximately 93% of them appearing once. Regarding this clone: What it binds is unknown.

Study-level findings and limits: A rise in Spike-specific TCR breadth and depth followed two AZD1222 doses. Females outnumbered males among donors, who were mostly white British; clonal diversity was possibly underestimated.

The source was peripheral blood, collected on day 0 of AZD1222 vaccination. The chain links TRBV3-1 (or the pseudogene TRBV3-2) to TRBJ1-1; 8 bases map to TRBD1. The receptor was derived from an adult in good health. Here the CDR3 reads CASSRGRQGANSNTEAFF. The CDR3 nucleotides read TGTGCCAGCAGTCGCGGTAGGCAGGGGGCGAACAGTAACACTGAAGCTTTCTTT.